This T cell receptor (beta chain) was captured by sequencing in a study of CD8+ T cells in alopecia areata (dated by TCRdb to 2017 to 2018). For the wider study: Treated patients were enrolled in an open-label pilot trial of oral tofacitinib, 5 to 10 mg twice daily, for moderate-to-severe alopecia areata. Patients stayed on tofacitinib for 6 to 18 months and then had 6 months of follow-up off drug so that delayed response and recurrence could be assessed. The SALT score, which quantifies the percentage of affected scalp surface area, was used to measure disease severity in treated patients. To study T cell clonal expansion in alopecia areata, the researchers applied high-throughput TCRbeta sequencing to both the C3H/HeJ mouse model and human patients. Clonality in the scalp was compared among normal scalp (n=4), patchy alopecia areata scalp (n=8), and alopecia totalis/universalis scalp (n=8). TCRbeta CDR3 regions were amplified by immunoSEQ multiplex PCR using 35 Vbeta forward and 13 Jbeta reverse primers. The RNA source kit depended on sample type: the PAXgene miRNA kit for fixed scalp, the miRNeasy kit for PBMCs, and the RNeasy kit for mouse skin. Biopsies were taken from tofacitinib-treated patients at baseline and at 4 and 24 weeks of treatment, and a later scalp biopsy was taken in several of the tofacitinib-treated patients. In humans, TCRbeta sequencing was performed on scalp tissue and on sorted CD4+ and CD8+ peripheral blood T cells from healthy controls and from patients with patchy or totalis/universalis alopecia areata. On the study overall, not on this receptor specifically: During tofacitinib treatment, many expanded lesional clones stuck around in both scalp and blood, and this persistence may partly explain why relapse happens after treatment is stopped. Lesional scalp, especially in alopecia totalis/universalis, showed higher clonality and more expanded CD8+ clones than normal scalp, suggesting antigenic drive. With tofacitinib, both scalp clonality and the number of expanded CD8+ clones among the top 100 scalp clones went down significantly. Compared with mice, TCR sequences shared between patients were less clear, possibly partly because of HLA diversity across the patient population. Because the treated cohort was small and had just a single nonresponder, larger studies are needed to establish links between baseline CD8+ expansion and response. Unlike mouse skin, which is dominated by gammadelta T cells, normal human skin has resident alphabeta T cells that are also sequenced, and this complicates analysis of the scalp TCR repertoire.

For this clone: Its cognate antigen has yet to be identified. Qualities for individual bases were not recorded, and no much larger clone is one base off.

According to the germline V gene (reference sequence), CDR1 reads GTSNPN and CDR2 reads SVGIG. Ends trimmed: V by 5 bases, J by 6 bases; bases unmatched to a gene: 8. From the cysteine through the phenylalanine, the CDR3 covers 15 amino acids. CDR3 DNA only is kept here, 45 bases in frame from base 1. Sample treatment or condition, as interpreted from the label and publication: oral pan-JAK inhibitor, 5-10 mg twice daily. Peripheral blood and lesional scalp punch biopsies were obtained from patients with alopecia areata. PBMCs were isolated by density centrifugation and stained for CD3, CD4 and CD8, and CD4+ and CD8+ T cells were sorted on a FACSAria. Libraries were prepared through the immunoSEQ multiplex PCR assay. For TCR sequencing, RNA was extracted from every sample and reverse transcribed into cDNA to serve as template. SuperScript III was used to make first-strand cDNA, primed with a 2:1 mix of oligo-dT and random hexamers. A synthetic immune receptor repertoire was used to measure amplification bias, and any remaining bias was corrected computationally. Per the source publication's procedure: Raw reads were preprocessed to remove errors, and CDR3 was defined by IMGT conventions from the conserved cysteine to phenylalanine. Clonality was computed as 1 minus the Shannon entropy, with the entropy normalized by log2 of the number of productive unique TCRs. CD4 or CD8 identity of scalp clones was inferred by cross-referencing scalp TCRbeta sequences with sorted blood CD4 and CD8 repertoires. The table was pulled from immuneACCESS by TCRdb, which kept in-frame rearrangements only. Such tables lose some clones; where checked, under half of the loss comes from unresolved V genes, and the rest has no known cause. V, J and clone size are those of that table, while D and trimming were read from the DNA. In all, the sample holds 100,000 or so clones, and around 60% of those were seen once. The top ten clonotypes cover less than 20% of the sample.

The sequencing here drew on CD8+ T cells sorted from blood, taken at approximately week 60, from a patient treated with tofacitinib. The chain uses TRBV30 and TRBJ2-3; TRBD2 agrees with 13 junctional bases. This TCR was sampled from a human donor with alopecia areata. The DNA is TGTGCCTGGTCTGGAGGGACTAGCGGGGCTGATACGCAGTATTTT. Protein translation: CAWSGGTSGADTQYF. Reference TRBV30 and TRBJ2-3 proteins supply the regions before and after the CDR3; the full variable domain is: SQTIHQWPATLVQPVGSPLSLECTVEGTSNPNLYWYRQAAGRGLQLLFYSVGIGQISSEVPQNLSASRPQDRQFILSSKKLLLSDSGFYLCAWSGGTSGADTQYFGPGTRLTVL.